What follows is one T cell receptor beta chain and its context. The data were taken from a study of control samples from healthy donors and cancer patients. V was trimmed by 3 bases and J by 5 bases, leaving 13 bases between them. The CDR3 consists of 15 residues. Germline V CDR1 and CDR2: KGHSH, LQKENI. Measured with immunoSEQ multiplex PCR; TCRdb has only the in-frame clones, and not every one. The sample has approximately 90,000 clones; about 87% are singletons. The sample consisted of blood. This clonotype originated in a woman in her 70s in good health. V and J are TRBV18 and TRBJ1-4; possible D gene TRBD1, 5 bases. The CDR3 sequence: CASSPLGVENEKLFF. The CDR3 DNA is TGTGCCAGCTCACCGTTGGGGGTGGAGAATGAAAAACTGTTTTTT.